This TCR beta chain originates from a study of T cell responses to AZD1222 COVID-19 vaccine. After removal of 6 bases from V and 6 bases from J, the junction contained 7 bases not matched to a gene. There are 13 residues in the CDR3. Germline-derived CDR1 and CDR2 are SQVTM and ANQGSEA. Some clones are missing from TCRdb's copy, which holds only in-frame ones; the method was immunoSEQ multiplex PCR. The top ten clones hold less than 7% of a sample with 40,000 to 60,000 clones, around 86% of them seen once. This chain joins TRBV29-1 and TRBJ2-2, with TRBD2 matching over 7 bases. The sequenced sample was peripheral blood, obtained 28 days after the second AZD1222 dose. This receptor was obtained from an adult who received the AZD1222 COVID-19 vaccine. CDR3 sequence: CSVGETSSGELFF. DNA for the CDR3: TGCAGCGTGGGAGAGACTAGCTCCGGGGAGCTGTTTTTT.